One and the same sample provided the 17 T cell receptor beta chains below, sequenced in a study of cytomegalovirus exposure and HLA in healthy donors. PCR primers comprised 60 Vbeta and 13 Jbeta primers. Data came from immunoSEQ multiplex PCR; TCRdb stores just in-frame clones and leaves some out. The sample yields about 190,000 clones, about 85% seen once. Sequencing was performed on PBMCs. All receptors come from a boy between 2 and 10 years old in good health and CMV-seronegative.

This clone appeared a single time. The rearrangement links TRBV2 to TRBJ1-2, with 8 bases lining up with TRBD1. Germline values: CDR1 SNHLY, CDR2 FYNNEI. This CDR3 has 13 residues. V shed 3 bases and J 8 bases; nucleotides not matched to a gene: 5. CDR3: CASSDRGRGGYTF. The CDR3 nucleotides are TGTGCCAGCAGTGACAGGGGGCGCGGAGGCTACACCTTC.

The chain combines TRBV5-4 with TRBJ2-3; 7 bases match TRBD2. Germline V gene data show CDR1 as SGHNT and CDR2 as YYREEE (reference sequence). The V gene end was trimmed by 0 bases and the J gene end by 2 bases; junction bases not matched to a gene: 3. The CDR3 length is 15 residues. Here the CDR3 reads CASSLVGGVTDTQYF. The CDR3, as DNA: TGTGCCAGCAGCTTGGTGGGGGGGGTCACAGATACGCAGTATTTT.

The chain's CDR3 is CASSLAGRGDEQYF. CDR3 in DNA: TGTGCCAGCAGCTTAGCGGGACGGGGTGACGAGCAGTACTTC. The rearrangement links TRBV27 to TRBJ2-7, with 8 nucleotides matching TRBD2. The CDR3 has 14 residues. V lost 6 bases and J lost 5; bases outside the gene matches: 9. Per germline, CDR1 MNHEY and CDR2 SMNVEV (reference sequence).

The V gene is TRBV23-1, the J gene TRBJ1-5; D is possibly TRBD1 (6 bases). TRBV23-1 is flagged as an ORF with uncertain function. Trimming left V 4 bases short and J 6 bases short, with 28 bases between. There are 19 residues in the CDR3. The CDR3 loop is CASSRKRDLTDKGGQPQHF. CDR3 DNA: TGCGCCAGCAGTCGCAAAAGGGACCTGACGGACAAAGGGGGTCAGCCCCAGCATTTT.

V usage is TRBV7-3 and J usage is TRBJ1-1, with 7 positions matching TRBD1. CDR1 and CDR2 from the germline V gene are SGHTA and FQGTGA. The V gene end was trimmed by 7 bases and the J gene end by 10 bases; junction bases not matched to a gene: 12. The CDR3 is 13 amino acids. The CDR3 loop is CASTRGTGAGAFF. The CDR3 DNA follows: TGTGCCAGCACCAGGGGGACGGGGGCAGGAGCTTTCTTT.

The CDR3 bases are TGTGCCAGCACCCCGGACAGCACTCGTGGCTACACCTTC. Its translation is CASTPDSTRGYTF. V is TRBV6-1 and J is TRBJ1-2; D perhaps matches TRBD1 (6 bases). The CDR3 contains 13 residues. Germline assignment: CDR1 MNHNS and CDR2 SASEGT. Trimming cost V 7 bases and J 7 bases, with 16 bases left between them.

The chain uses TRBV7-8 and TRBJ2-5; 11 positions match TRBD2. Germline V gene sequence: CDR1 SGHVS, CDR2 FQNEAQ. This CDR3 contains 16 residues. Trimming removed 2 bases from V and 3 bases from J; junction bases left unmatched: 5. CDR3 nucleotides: TGTGCCAGCAGCTTATTGATGGGACTAGCGGAAGAGACCCAGTACTTC. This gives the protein CASSLLMGLAEETQYF.

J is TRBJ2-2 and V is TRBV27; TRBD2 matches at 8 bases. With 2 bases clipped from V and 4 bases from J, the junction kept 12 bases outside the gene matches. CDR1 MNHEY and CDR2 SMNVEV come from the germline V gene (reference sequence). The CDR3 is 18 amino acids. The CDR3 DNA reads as TGTGCCAGCAGTTTACATCAGTCGGGGGGGCCGTTCACCGGGGAGCTGTTTTTT. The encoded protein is CASSLHQSGGPFTGELFF.

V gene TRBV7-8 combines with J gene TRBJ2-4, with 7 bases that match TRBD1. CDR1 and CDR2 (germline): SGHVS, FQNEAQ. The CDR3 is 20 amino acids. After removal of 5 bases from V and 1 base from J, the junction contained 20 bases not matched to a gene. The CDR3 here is CASSQVAMGTKQGAKNIQYF. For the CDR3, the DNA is TGTGCCAGCAGCCAGGTGGCGATGGGTACTAAACAGGGGGCCAAAAACATTCAGTACTTC.

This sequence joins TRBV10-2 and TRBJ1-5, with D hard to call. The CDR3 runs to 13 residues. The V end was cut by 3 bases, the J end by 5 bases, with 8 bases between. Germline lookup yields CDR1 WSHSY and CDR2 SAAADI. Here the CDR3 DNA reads TGCGCCAGCAGTGATGGAGGGTATCAGCCCCAGCATTTT. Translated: CASSDGGYQPQHF.

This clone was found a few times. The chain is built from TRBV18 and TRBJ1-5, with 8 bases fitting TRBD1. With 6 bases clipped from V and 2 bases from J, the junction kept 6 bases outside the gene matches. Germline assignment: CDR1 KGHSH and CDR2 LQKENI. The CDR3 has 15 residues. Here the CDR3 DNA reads TGTGCCAGCTCCGGAGACAGGGGAGGCAATCAGCCCCAGCATTTT. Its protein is CASSGDRGGNQPQHF.

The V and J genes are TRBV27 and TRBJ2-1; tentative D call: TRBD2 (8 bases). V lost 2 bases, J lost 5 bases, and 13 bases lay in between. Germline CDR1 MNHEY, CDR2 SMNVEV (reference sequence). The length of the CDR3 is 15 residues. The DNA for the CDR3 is TGTGCCAGCAGTTTAGGGACAGCGGGGGACAATGAGCAGTTCTTC. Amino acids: CASSLGTAGDNEQFF.

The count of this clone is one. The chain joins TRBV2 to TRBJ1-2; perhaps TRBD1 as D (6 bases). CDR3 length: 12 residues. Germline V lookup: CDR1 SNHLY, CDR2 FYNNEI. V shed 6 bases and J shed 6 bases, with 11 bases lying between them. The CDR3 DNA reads TGTGCCAGCAGGAGGACAGAAAATGGCTACACCTTC. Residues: CASRRTENGYTF.

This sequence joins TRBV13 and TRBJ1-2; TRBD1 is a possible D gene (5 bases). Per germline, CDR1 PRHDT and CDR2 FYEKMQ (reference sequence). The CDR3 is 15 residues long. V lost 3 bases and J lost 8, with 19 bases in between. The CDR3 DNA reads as TGTGCCAGCAGCTTCGGGGGACCTTCTGGCAGCGGCTACACCTTC. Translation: CASSFGGPSGSGYTF. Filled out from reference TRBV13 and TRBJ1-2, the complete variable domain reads AAGVIQSPRHLIKEKRETATLKCYPIPRHDTVYWYQQGPGQDPQFLISFYEKMQSDKGSIPDRFSAQQFSDYHSELNMSSLELGDSALYFCASSFGGPSGSGYTFGSGTRLTVV.

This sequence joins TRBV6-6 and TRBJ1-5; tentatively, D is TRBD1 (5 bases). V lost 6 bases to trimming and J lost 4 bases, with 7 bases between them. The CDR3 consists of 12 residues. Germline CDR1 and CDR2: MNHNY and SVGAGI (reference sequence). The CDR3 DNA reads TGTGCCAGCAGGGCAGGGAATCAGCCCCAGCATTTT. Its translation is CASRAGNQPQHF.

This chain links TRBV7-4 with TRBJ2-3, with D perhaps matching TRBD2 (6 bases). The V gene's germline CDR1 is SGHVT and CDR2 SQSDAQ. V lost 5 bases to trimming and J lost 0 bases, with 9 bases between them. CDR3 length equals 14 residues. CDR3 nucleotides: TGTGCCAGCAGCCCTGGGACTAGCACAGATACGCAGTATTTT. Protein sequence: CASSPGTSTDTQYF.

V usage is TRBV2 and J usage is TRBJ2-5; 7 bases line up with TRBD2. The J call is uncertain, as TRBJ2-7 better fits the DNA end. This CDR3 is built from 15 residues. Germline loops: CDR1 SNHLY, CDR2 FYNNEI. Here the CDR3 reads CASSDRSGTTYEQYF. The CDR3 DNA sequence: TGTGCCAGCAGTGACAGGTCCGGGACTACCTACGAGCAGTACTTC.